Following are 5 T cell receptor beta chains from one sample sequenced in a study of blood T cell repertoires in COVID-19. Method: immunoSEQ multiplex PCR; TCRdb's copy keeps in-frame clones and lacks some. The data show approximately 340,000 clones, with roughly nine tenths seen just once and over 0.7% held by the top ten. Sequencing used PBMCs or T cells enriched from blood (not recorded which). The receptors shown here come from a woman aged 35 to 49 who had been exposed to COVID-19.

The chain carries TRBV7-9 and TRBJ1-2, with no clear D. In germline, CDR1 is SEHNR, CDR2 FQNEAQ (reference sequence). Between the trimmed V and J ends, which lost 2 bases and 6 bases, there was a span of 7 bases. The CDR3 length is 12 residues. CDR3 loop: CASSLYINGYTF. The CDR3 DNA reads as TGTGCCAGCAGCTTATATATTAATGGCTACACCTTC.

This clone has more than one count but fewer than ten. The gene calls are TRBV15 and TRBJ2-7; D is possibly TRBD1 (5 bases). Looked up from germline, CDR1 is LNHNV and CDR2 is YYDKDF (reference sequence). Between the trimmed V and J ends, which lost 0 bases and 2 bases, there was a span of 14 bases. This CDR3 has 16 amino acids. CDR3 region: CATSRDTADTTYEQYF. The CDR3 region has the DNA TGTGCCACCAGCAGAGATACGGCGGACACTACCTACGAGCAGTACTTC.

Here the CDR3 DNA reads TGTGCCAGCAGCTTGTCAGGACAGACTGAAGCTTTCTTT. Protein sequence: CASSLSGQTEAFF. This chain connects TRBV7-9 to TRBJ1-1, with a possible D match to TRBD1 (6 bases). The CDR3 is 13 residues long. Germline V CDR1 and CDR2: SEHNR, FQNEAQ (reference sequence). Trimming took 3 bases from V and 5 from J, leaving 10 bases between them.

In this sample, this clone turned up once. V gene TRBV5-5 combines with J gene TRBJ1-2; D might be TRBD1 (5 bases). Trimming took off 4 bases at V and 8 bases at J, with 15 bases between the two ends. The CDR3 has 13 residues. Germline assignment: CDR1 SGHKS and CDR2 YYEKEE (reference sequence). CDR3 protein: CASSPEGLGGYTF. CDR3 bases: TGTGCCAGCAGCCCGGAGGGACTAGGGGGCTACACCTTC.

The rearrangement links TRBV30 to TRBJ2-5; 15 bases line up with TRBD2. The J segment lost 5 bases and the V segment lost 0 bases, leaving 7 bases of the junction unmatched. This CDR3 has 17 residues. Germline V gene data show CDR1 as GTSNPN and CDR2 as SVGIG (reference sequence). CDR3 sequence: CAWSVVRTSGRGETQYF. In nucleotides, the CDR3 is TGTGCCTGGAGTGTTGTCCGGACTAGCGGGAGGGGCGAGACCCAGTACTTC. Drawing the rest from reference TRBV30 and TRBJ2-5, the complete variable domain is SQTIHQWPATLVQPVGSPLSLECTVEGTSNPNLYWYRQAAGRGLQLLFYSVGIGQISSEVPQNLSASRPQDRQFILSSKKLLLSDSGFYLCAWSVVRTSGRGETQYFGPGTRLLVL.